These 13 T cell receptor beta chains share one sample of origin, sequenced in a study of blood T cell repertoires in COVID-19. The table came from immunoSEQ multiplex PCR; TCRdb's copy has only in-frame clones and leaves some out. The sample consists of about 170,000 clones, 84% of them appearing once. The sample taken for sequencing was PBMCs or T cells enriched from blood (not recorded which). The receptors come from a man aged 50 to 60 who had recovered from COVID-19.

In this sample, this clone turned up once. The chain employs TRBV18 and TRBJ1-2, with 11 bases identical to TRBD1. From germline, CDR1 is KGHSH and CDR2 LQKENI. This CDR3 comprises 16 residues. The junction had 4 bases not matched to a gene; V was cut back by 3 bases and J by 1 base. CDR3 sequence (DNA): TGTGCCAGCTCACCCGGGACAGGGGGTCATAACTATGGCTACACCTTC. Protein: CASSPGTGGHNYGYTF.

V is TRBV7-2 and J is TRBJ1-4; tentatively, D is TRBD1 (6 bases). The ends were cut back, 4 bases at V and 3 bases at J, with 15 bases in the middle. The CDR3 runs 16 residues. Germline V gene sequence: CDR1 SGHTA, CDR2 FQGNSA. The CDR3 DNA is TGTGCCAGCAGCTCCCACCGGGGGGCACCTAATGAAAAACTGTTTTTT. It specifies CASSSHRGAPNEKLFF. The variable domain in full, completed from reference TRBV7-2 and TRBJ1-4, reads GAGVSQSPSNKVTEKGKDVELRCDPISGHTALYWYRQSLGQGLEFLIYFQGNSAPDKSGLPSDRFSAERTGGSVSTLTIQRTQQEDSAVYLCASSSHRGAPNEKLFFGSGTQLSVL.

This clone was counted between two and nine times. The chain carries TRBV7-2 and TRBJ1-3; possible D gene TRBD1, 5 bases. Germline values: CDR1 SGHTA, CDR2 FQGNSA. The CDR3 sequence is 14 residues long. V was shortened by 5 bases and J by 4 bases, with 12 bases between the two germline ends. CDR3 protein: CASSPDRRGNTIYF. The CDR3 DNA is TGTGCCAGCAGCCCCGACAGAAGAGGAAACACCATATATTTT.

The gene calls are TRBV6-2 or TRBV6-3 and TRBJ2-7; TRBD2 aligns across 10 bases. V was pared by 5 bases and J by 2 bases, with 3 bases of the junction left unmatched. CDR3 length equals 14 residues. Germline V gene lookup returns CDR1 MNHEY and CDR2 SVGEGT. The CDR3 DNA follows: TGTGCCAGCAGTCGGACTAGCGGAACCTACGAGCAGTACTTC. Amino acids: CASSRTSGTYEQYF.

This clone was counted a single time. The chain employs TRBV28 and TRBJ1-5; 7 nucleotides agree with TRBD1. Germline V gene lookup returns CDR1 MDHEN and CDR2 SYDVKM. The CDR3 has 14 amino acids. The V and J ends lost 5 bases and 4 bases, in that order; junction bases with no gene match: 5. The CDR3 is CASSRGQVNQPQHF. The CDR3 coding sequence is TGTGCCAGCAGTCGCGGACAGGTAAATCAGCCCCAGCATTTT.

This sequence joins TRBV19 and TRBJ1-2; TRBD1 matches 10 bases. The CDR3 is made up of 17 amino acids. Unmatched junction bases numbered 13, after V lost 5 bases and J lost 4 bases. CDR1 and CDR2 (germline): LNHDA, SQIVND (reference sequence). The CDR3 reads CASSPPPGTGEAYGYTF. Written as DNA, the CDR3 is TGTGCCAGTAGTCCACCCCCCGGGACAGGGGAGGCCTATGGCTACACCTTC.

This clone was detected once. This chain connects TRBV10-1 to TRBJ2-3, with D possibly matching TRBD1 (5 bases). V was shortened by 4 bases and J by 1 base, with 6 bases between the two germline ends. The CDR3 sequence is 13 residues long. Germline V lookup: CDR1 WNHNN, CDR2 SYGVQD (reference sequence). CDR3 coding DNA: TGCGCCAGCAGTGTACAGGGCACAGATACGCAGTATTTT. This translates into CASSVQGTDTQYF.

V and J are TRBV5-1 and TRBJ2-5, with no clear D. V was trimmed by 0 bases and J by 5 bases, leaving 11 bases between them. Germline-derived CDR1 and CDR2 are SGHRS and YFSETQ. This CDR3 has 14 residues. In DNA form, the CDR3 reads TGCGCCAGCAGCTTGGGGAGCACTTCGGAGACCCAGTACTTC. This codes for CASSLGSTSETQYF. The variable domain in full, with the rest retrieved from reference TRBV5-1 and TRBJ2-5, is KAGVTQTPRYLIKTRGQQVTLSCSPISGHRSVSWYQQTPGQGLQFLFEYFSETQRNKGNFPGRFSGRQFSNSRSEMNVSTLELGDSALYLCASSLGSTSETQYFGPGTRLLVL.

The rearrangement joins TRBV29-1 to TRBJ1-2; D gene unclear. The CDR3 runs to 10 residues. The germline gives CDR1 SQVTM, CDR2 ANQGSEA. V lost 8 bases and J lost 6, with 10 bases in between. Written as DNA, the CDR3 is TGCAGCTTTTGGCATAATGGCTACACCTTC. This translates into CSFWHNGYTF.

This sequence joins TRBV10-1 and TRBJ2-5; 11 bases align to TRBD1. The CDR3 consists of 16 residues. The V and J ends lost 6 bases and 5 bases, in that order; junction bases with no gene match: 11. Per germline, CDR1 WNHNN and CDR2 SYGVQD (reference sequence). The CDR3 DNA follows: TGCGCCAGCAGATACTACGGACAGGGGGCAAGGGAGACCCAGTACTTC. Its protein product is CASRYYGQGARETQYF.

The rearrangement joins TRBV19 to TRBJ1-5; D is unresolved. With 9 bases removed from V and 2 bases from J, the gap between germline ends came to 17 bases. Germline V gene lookup returns CDR1 LNHDA and CDR2 SQIVND (reference sequence). This CDR3 is built from 15 residues. The CDR3 nucleotides read TGTGCCAGCGGAACCGGGGTGTTGGGCAATCAGCCCCAGCATTTT. It encodes CASGTGVLGNQPQHF.

The rearrangement uses TRBV5-1 and TRBJ1-1; 12 bases align to TRBD1. V was clipped by 4 bases and J by 5 bases; unmatched bases: 15. Per germline, CDR1 SGHRS and CDR2 YFSETQ. The CDR3 extends over 18 amino acids. CDR3 nucleotide sequence: TGCGCCAGCAGCGCATCATGGGGGACAGGGGGCTCGGGAACTGAAGCTTTCTTT. Its protein product is CASSASWGTGGSGTEAFF.

This clone was detected only a few times. This chain connects TRBV3-1 (or the pseudogene TRBV3-2) to TRBJ2-7; 7 bases are shared with TRBD2. This CDR3 is built from 12 residues. V lost 8 bases and J lost 6; bases outside the gene matches: 7. The V gene's germline CDR1 is LGHDT and CDR2 YNNKEL (reference sequence). The CDR3 DNA follows: TGTGCCAGCGGGGGGGGTCGCCTCGAGCAGTACTTC. Translated, it gives CASGGGRLEQYF.